The 10 T cell receptor beta chains presented below share a single source sample, sequenced in a study of T-cell reconstitution after alpha-beta-depleted transplantation in children. Preparation of the TCRbeta library involved a method that used unique molecular identifiers. TCRdb passed the PCR reads through MiXCR, listing each CDR3 protein once. The sample consists of 400,000 to 500,000 distinct CDR3 sequences, about 11% of them appearing once. The starting material was PBMCs from the stem cell graft donor, obtained from the stem cell graft. These receptors all come from a human donor who donated a stem cell graft to a child with acute myeloid leukemia.

The DNA of the CDR3 is TGTGCCAGCAGTTTTCGTCGAGGGACAGGGTTGAGCACCAATGAGCAGTTCTTC. This encodes CASSFRRGTGLSTNEQFF. V gene TRBV27 combines with J gene TRBJ2-1; 9 positions match TRBD1. With V trimmed by 3 bases and J by 6 bases, 15 bases remained unmatched. Germline V gives CDR1 MNHEY, CDR2 SMNVEV (reference sequence). The CDR3 extends over 18 amino acids.

This clonotype was seen more than once but under ten times. V gene TRBV7-2 combines with J gene TRBJ2-1; 7 bases match TRBD2. The CDR3 covers 16 residues. CDR1 and CDR2 from the germline V gene are SGHTA and FQGNSA. With 0 bases clipped from V and 5 bases from J, the junction kept 7 bases outside the gene matches. In nucleotides, the CDR3 is TGTGCCAGCAGCTTAGCGGGGAGCGGGACCCACAATGAGCAGTTCTTC. It encodes CASSLAGSGTHNEQFF.

There are many counts of this clonotype. The chain uses TRBV20-1 and TRBJ2-1; no reliable D call. Between the trimmed V and J ends, which lost 5 bases and 7 bases, there was a span of 6 bases. Per the germline V gene, CDR1 is DFQATT and CDR2 is SNEGSKA (reference sequence). The CDR3 has 10 residues. CDR3 coding DNA: TGCAGTGCTGAAAAGAATGAGCAGTTCTTC. Translated, it gives CSAEKNEQFF.

V and J are TRBV19 and TRBJ2-1; 12 bases align to TRBD1. Germline V gene sequence: CDR1 LNHDA, CDR2 SQIVND (reference sequence). V was pared by 0 bases and J by 7 bases, with 4 bases of the junction left unmatched. The CDR3 extends over 16 amino acids. The CDR3 DNA sequence: TGTGCCAGTAGTATAGAGGGGACAGGGGGCAAAAATGAGCAGTTCTTC. This gives the protein CASSIEGTGGKNEQFF.

This clonotype appeared many times. The chain carries TRBV29-1 and TRBJ2-3; D might be TRBD1 or TRBD2, each matching 5 bases. Trimming took 6 bases from V and 2 from J, leaving 12 bases between them. The CDR3 sequence is 13 residues long. CDR1 is SQVTM, CDR2 ANQGSEA, per germline. The CDR3 bases are TGCAGCGTGGCCGGGGCTCTCACAGATACGCAGTATTTT. It translates to CSVAGALTDTQYF.

The V and J genes are TRBV20-1 and TRBJ2-2; D might be TRBD1 or TRBD2, each matching 5 bases. Germline loops: CDR1 DFQATT, CDR2 SNEGSKA (reference sequence). The CDR3 sequence is 14 residues long. V shed 5 bases and J shed 1 base, with 11 bases lying between them. The CDR3: CSAYGTVNTGELFF. CDR3 bases: TGCAGTGCTTACGGGACGGTGAACACCGGGGAGCTGTTTTTT.

There are a few counts of this clonotype. V gene TRBV12-3 or TRBV12-4 combines with J gene TRBJ2-1, with D perhaps TRBD1 (5 bases). V lost 6 bases, J lost 8 bases, and 14 bases lay in between. CDR3 size: 13 residues. CDR3 in amino acids: CASSPGWVDEQFF. DNA of the CDR3: TGTGCCAGCAGCCCAGGGTGGGTCGATGAGCAGTTCTTC.

This clonotype was detected ten times or more. V usage is TRBV5-5 and J usage is TRBJ2-7; no definite D call. This CDR3 contains 13 residues. Germline V gives CDR1 SGHKS, CDR2 YYEKEE (reference sequence). The V end was cut by 2 bases, the J end by 4 bases, with 10 bases between. In nucleotides, the CDR3 is TGTGCCAGCAGCTTCCTCCCATCGTACGAGCAGTACGTC. Protein sequence: CASSFLPSYEQYV.

This clonotype was seen a few times. The chain has TRBV20-1 and TRBJ2-5; a weak D match, TRBD1 (6 bases). The ends were cut back, 4 bases at V and 4 bases at J, with 13 bases in the middle. The CDR3 totals 13 residues. Germline V gene sequence: CDR1 DFQATT, CDR2 SNEGSKA (reference sequence). The CDR3 loop is CSAMRTERETQYF. The CDR3 DNA sequence: TGCAGTGCTATGAGGACAGAGCGAGAGACCCAGTACTTC.

The J gene is TRBJ2-3, the V gene TRBV29-1; D not certain. CDR1 is SQVTM, CDR2 ANQGSEA, per germline. V lost 4 bases and J 4 bases, leaving 9 bases between the germline ends. The CDR3 totals 12 residues. CDR3 sequence reads: CSVGKTPDTQYF. The CDR3 DNA reads TGCAGCGTTGGAAAAACGCCAGATACGCAGTATTTT.